The rows below give T cell receptor beta chains drawn from one sample of a study of regulatory T cells in long-lasting Graves disease. TCRdb recomputed calls from the multiplex PCR reads with MiXCR, one row per CDR3 protein. The table lists around 400,000 distinct CDR3 sequences, roughly 15% of them singletons. The data were also submitted as part of a second study, on T cells in Graves' hyperthyroidism and ophthalmopathy.

This specimen consisted of peripheral blood mononuclear cells (PBMCs), obtained at new diagnosis, from a patient treated with antithyroid drugs. The source of these receptors is a woman between 40 and 50 years old with Graves disease. CDR3s include the opening cysteine and the closing phenylalanine or tryptophan. The D gene is left open where the match is weak. Size values are once, few and many counts, or a class for expanded clones, and some rows have none.

clone_size d_call j_call v_call cdr3_nt cdr3_aa
many . TRBJ2-2 TRBV19 TGTGCCAGTACCCGAACAGGCACGAACACCGGGGAGCTGTTTTTT CASTRTGTNTGELFF
many . TRBJ2-7 TRBV12-5 TGTGCTAGTGGCCCGTCGGGGAACTCCTACGAGCAGTACTTC CASGPSGNSYEQYF
few . TRBJ1-1 TRBV2 TGTGCCACTAGGTCGGCGAACACTGAAGCTTCCTTT CATRSANTEASF
many TRBD1 TRBJ1-6 TRBV30 TGTGCCGAAGACAGGGCTTCCTATAATTCACCCCTCCACTTT CAEDRASYNSPLHF
. TRBD2 TRBJ2-7 TRBV30 TGTGCCTGGAGGAGCGGGGCCCTAAGCTCCTACGAGCAGTACTTC CAWRSGALSSYEQYF
. TRBD2 TRBJ2-1 TRBV15 TGTGCCACCAGCAGAGATCTAGCGGCTTACAGTGAGCAGTTCTTC CATSRDLAAYSEQFF
. TRBD1 TRBJ2-7 TRBV29-1 TGCAGCGTCTCGGGACAGGGCTACGAGCAGTACTTC CSVSGQGYEQYF
many TRBD2 TRBJ2-3 TRBV5-1 TGCGCCAGCAGCTTGGAGCTAGCGGGAGGGATTATCGGCACAGATACGCAGTATTTT CASSLELAGGIIGTDTQYF
. . TRBJ2-7 TRBV29-1 TGCAGCGTTAGTGAGAGGACCTACGAGCAGTACTTC CSVSERTYEQYF
many . TRBJ2-5 TRBV27 TGTGCCAGCAGTTTAACCCCCCAGGGAAGGGGGACCCAGTACTTC CASSLTPQGRGTQYF